The present entry profiles one T cell receptor beta chain with its context. The data belong to a study of blood T cell repertoires in COVID-19. Turning to the study itself: T cells, B-cell-depleted T cells, or PBMCs supplied cDNA or gDNA.

V gave up 3 bases and J gave up 2 bases, with 11 bases separating them. This CDR3 has 14 residues. CDR1 is MDHEN and CDR2 is SYDVKM in the germline V gene. The protocol was immunoSEQ multiplex PCR, while the TCRdb copy is restricted to in-frame clones and leaves out a portion. The sample has 330,000 or so clones, about nine tenths seen once. Within 2 weeks before study entry, exposed participants met a COVID-19 case. J is TRBJ2-7 and V is TRBV28, with a weak D call TRBD1 (7 bases). The source is a woman aged 25 to 39 who had been exposed to COVID-19. Specimen: PBMCs or T cells enriched from blood (not recorded which). CDR3: CASSLEGQTYEQYF. The CDR3 nucleotides are TGTGCCAGCAGTTTGGAGGGACAGACCTACGAGCAGTACTTC.